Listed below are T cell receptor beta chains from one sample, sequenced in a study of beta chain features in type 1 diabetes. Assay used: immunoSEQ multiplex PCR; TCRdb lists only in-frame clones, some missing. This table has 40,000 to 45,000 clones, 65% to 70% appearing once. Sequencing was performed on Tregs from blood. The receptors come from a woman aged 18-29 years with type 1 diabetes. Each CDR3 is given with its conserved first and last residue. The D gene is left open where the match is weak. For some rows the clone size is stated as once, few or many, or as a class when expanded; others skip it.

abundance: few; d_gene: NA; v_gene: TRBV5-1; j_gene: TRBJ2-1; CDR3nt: TGCGCCAGCACCCAAAGGGGCCTTAGGGCAAACAATGAGCAGTTCTTC; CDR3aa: CASTQRGLRANNEQFF
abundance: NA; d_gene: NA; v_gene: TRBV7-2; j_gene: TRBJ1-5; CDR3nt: TGTGCCAGCAGCTCCGGGTATCAGCCCCAGCATTTT; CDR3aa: CASSSGYQPQHF
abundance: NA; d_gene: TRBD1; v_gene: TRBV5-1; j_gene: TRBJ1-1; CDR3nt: TGCGCCAGCAGCTCCCACAGGGGAGTACGTACTGAAGCTTTCTTT; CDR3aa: CASSSHRGVRTEAFF
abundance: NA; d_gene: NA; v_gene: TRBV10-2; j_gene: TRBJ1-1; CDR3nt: TGCGCCAGCGGCGGGTGGACTGAAGCTTTCTTT; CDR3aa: CASGGWTEAFF
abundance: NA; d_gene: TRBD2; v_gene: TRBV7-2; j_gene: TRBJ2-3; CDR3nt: TGTGCCAGCAGGCTCACTAGCGGTGCTAGCACAGATACGCAGTATTTT; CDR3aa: CASRLTSGASTDTQYF
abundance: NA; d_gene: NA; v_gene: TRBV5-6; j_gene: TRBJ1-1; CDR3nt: TGTGCCAGCAGCTTGGTTTTTAGGGGCCAGGTTAGCACTGAAGCTTTCTTT; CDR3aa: CASSLVFRGQVSTEAFF
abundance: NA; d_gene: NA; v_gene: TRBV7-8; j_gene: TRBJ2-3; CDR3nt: TGTGCCAGCAGCACCCTAGCGAGGGGCACAGATACGCAGTATTTT; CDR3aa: CASSTLARGTDTQYF
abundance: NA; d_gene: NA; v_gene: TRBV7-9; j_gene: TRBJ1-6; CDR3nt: TGTGCCAGCAGGGTCGGACAGACCTCCTATAATTCACCCCTCCACTTT; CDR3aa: CASRVGQTSYNSPLHF
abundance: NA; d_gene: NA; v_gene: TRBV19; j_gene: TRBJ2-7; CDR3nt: TGTGCCAGTAGTACAATGGACAGTTACCGCTACGAGCAGTACTTC; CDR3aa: CASSTMDSYRYEQYF
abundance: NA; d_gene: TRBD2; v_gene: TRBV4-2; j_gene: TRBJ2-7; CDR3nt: TGTGCCAGCAGCCAAGATGGTCTAGCGGGGTACGAGCAGTACTTC; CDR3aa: CASSQDGLAGYEQYF
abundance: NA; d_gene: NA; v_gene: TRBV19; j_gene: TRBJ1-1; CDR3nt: TGTGCCAGTAGTATATCTAGGGAGGGGGGTGAAGCTTTCTTT; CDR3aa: CASSISREGGEAFF
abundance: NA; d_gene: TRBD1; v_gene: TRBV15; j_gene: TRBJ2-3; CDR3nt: TGTGCCACCAGCAGGATAGGGGGCGCAGATACGCAGTATTTT; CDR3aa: CATSRIGGADTQYF
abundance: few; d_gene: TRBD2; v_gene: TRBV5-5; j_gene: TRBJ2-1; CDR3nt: TGTGCCAGCAGCAGTCTAGCGGGGGGGCGGAATGAGCAGTTCTTC; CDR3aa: CASSSLAGGRNEQFF
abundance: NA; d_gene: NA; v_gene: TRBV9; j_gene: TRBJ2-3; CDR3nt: TGTGCCAGCAGCGTAGTTAGCGTGGCAGATACGCAGTATTTT; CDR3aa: CASSVVSVADTQYF
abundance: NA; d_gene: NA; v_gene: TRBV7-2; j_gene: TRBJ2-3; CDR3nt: TGTGCCAGCAGCCCAAAAAATGGCCGGGGGTCGTACACAGATACGCAGTATTTT; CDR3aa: CASSPKNGRGSYTDTQYF
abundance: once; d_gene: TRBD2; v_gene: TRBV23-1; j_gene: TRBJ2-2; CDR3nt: TGCGCCAGCAGTCAACCCCCGGGACTAGCCTTAAACACCGGGGAGCTGTTTTTT; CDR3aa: CASSQPPGLALNTGELFF
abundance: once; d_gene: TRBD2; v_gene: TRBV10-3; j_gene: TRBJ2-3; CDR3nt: TGTGCCACCCGGACTAGCGGCACAGATACGCAGTATTTT; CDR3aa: CATRTSGTDTQYF
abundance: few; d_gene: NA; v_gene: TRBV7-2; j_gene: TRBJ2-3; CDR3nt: TGTGCCAGCAGCTTCGCAGGGGTTCCAGATACGCAGTATTTT; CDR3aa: CASSFAGVPDTQYF
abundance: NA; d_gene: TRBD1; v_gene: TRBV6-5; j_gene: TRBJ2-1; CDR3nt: TGTGCCAGCAGACAGGCCGGACAGGGTTACAATGAGCAGTTCTTC; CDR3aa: CASRQAGQGYNEQFF
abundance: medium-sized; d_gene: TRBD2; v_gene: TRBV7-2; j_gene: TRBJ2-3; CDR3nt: TGTGCCAGCAGCCGATACCTTAGCGGGTACACAGATACGCAGTATTTT; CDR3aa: CASSRYLSGYTDTQYF
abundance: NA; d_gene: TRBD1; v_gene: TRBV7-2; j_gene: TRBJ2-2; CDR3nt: TGTGCCAGCAGCTCGACAGGGGGCACCGGGGAGCTGTTTTTT; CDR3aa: CASSSTGGTGELFF
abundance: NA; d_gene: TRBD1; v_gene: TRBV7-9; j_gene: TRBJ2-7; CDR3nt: TGTGCCAGCAGCCTAGGACAGGGGGACTACGAGCAGTACTTC; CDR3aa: CASSLGQGDYEQYF
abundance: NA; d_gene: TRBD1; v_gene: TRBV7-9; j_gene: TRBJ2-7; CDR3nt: TGTGCCAGCAGCCCGGCCCGGGGACAGGACACCTACGAGCAGTACTTC; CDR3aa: CASSPARGQDTYEQYF
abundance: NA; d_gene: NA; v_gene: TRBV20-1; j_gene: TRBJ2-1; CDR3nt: TGCAGTGCCAAGGCGGCTGAGCAGTTCTTC; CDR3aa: CSAKAAEQFF
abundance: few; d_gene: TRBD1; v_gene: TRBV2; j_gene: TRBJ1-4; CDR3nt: TGTGCCAGCAGGAAGACAGGGGCCAATGAAAAACTGTTTTTT; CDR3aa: CASRKTGANEKLFF
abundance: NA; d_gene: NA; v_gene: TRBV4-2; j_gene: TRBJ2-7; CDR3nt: TGTGCCAGCAGCCAAGTTCGGGGCTACGAGCAGTACTTC; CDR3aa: CASSQVRGYEQYF
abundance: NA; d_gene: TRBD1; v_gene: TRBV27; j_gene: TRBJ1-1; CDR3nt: TGTGCCAGCAGTTTTTTCAGGGGGCCTGCTTTCTTT; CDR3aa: CASSFFRGPAFF
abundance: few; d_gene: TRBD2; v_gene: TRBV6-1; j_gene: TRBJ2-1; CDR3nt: TGTGCCAGCAGTTCGGGGGGAGAGCAGTTCTTC; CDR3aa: CASSSGGEQFF
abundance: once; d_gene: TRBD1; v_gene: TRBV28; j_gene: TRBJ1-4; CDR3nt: TGTGCCAGCAGTTACACAGGGGGCTTAGGAGAAAAACTGTTTTTT; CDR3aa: CASSYTGGLGEKLFF
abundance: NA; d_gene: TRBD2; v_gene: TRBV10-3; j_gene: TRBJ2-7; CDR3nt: TGTGCCTCAACCGGGACTAGCCACTACGAGCAGTACTTC; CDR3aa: CASTGTSHYEQYF
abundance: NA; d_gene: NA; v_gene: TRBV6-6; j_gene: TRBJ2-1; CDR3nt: TGTGCCAGCAGTTCCCAGACAGGTAACAATGAGCAGTTCTTC; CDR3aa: CASSSQTGNNEQFF
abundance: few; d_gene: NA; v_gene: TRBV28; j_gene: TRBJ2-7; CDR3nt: TGTGCCAGCAGTTTATCCGGGCAGGGTCCCCCCGAGCAGTACTTC; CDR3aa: CASSLSGQGPPEQYF